What follows are 3 T cell receptor beta chains derived from one specimen sequenced in a study of tumor and adjacent non-tumor tissue in lung cancer. TCRbeta libraries were built with three rounds of nested PCR, modified from ARM-PCR. Each CDR3 protein is one row after TCRdb ran MiXCR on the multiplex PCR reads. The sample holds under 100,000 distinct CDR3 sequences, 61% seen once. RNA was extracted from bulk tissue without any cell sorting. The specimen was lung tumor tissue. Every receptor here comes from a man between 65 and 80 years old with non-small cell lung cancer.

Concerning this clonotype: Sequence at one end of the junction differs from germline and may be a read error. The rearrangement joins TRBV30 to TRBJ2-1; D is unclear. The CDR3 sequence is 16 residues long. Germline V gene data show CDR1 as GTSNPN and CDR2 as SVGIG (reference sequence). The CDR3 nucleotides read TGTGTCTGGAGTGTACGAGTTGCGCGGCCTATGAATGAGCAGTTCTTC. As protein: CVWSVRVARPMNEQFF.

This clonotype has a handful of counts. The J gene is TRBJ2-3, the V gene TRBV7-9; the D call may be TRBD1 or TRBD2 (6 bases each). The CDR3 is 14 amino acids. Germline V gene lookup returns CDR1 SEHNR and CDR2 FQNEAQ (reference sequence). The germline V and J ends were trimmed by 1 base and 3 bases, with 8 bases remaining between them. CDR3: CASSLGRGTDTQYF. CDR3 sequence (DNA): TGTGCCAGCAGCTTAGGGAGGGGGACAGATACGCAGTATTTT.

With regard to this clonotype: One end of the junction is discordant with germline, which a read error may explain. This chain joins TRBV11-2 and TRBJ2-2; 7 nucleotides match TRBD2. There are 14 residues in the CDR3. The germline CDR1 and CDR2 sequences are SGHAT and FQNNGV. The CDR3, as DNA: TGTGCCAGTAGCCCACTGGGACTACGCGGGGAGCTGATTTTT. Protein sequence: CASSPLGLRGELIF.